This entry lists 7 T cell receptor beta chains sequenced from one sample in a study of blood T cell repertoires in COVID-19. Clones were read by immunoSEQ multiplex PCR, and TCRdb kept only the in-frame ones, dropping some. The data hold 60,000 to 80,000 clones, with less than 90% observed a single time. The source material was peripheral blood. The receptors originated from a man aged 50 to 59 with active COVID-19.

V is TRBV5-1 and J is TRBJ2-3; 10 bases fit TRBD2. The junction had 7 bases not matched to a gene; V was cut back by 0 bases and J by 3 bases. CDR3 length: 17 residues. CDR1 and CDR2 (germline): SGHRS, YFSETQ. CDR3 loop: CASSLAVAGGGTDTQYF. The CDR3 coding sequence is TGCGCCAGCAGCTTGGCCGTAGCGGGAGGTGGTACAGATACGCAGTATTTT.

The rearrangement joins TRBV4-1 to TRBJ1-5, with D maybe TRBD1 (6 bases). With 2 bases removed from V and 7 bases from J, the gap between germline ends came to 12 bases. This CDR3 contains 14 residues. Germline values: CDR1 MGHRA, CDR2 YSYEKL. CDR3: CASSQPTGSQPQHF. As DNA, the CDR3 is TGCGCCAGCAGCCAACCTACAGGGTCCCAGCCCCAGCATTTT.

The chain joins TRBV14 to TRBJ2-2; perhaps TRBD2 as D (5 bases). The V gene lost 6 bases and the J gene lost 7 bases, with 18 bases spanning the gap. This CDR3 spans 15 amino acids. The germline gives CDR1 SGHDN, CDR2 FVKESK. CDR3 DNA: TGTGCCAGCAGAAAGCCGGCACCAGAGGGCGGGGAGCTGTTTTTT. Translated: CASRKPAPEGGELFF.

This clone was seen once. This sequence joins TRBV7-9 and TRBJ1-6; D unresolved. CDR3 length equals 14 residues. Germline V gene data show CDR1 as SEHNR and CDR2 as FQNEAQ (reference sequence). With 1 base removed from V and 7 bases from J, the gap between germline ends came to 8 bases. CDR3 nucleotides: TGTGCCAGCAGCTTAGAGGCAGGAAATTCACCCCTCCACTTT. As protein: CASSLEAGNSPLHF.

CDR3 loop: CASTQGDRNNEQFF. The CDR3, as DNA: TGTGCCAGCACCCAAGGGGACAGAAACAATGAGCAGTTCTTC. V usage is TRBV9 and J usage is TRBJ2-1; 7 bases are shared with TRBD1. Germline CDR1 reads SGDLS; CDR2 reads YYNGEE. The CDR3 is made up of 14 amino acids. Unmatched junction bases numbered 8, after V lost 6 bases and J lost 5 bases.

The rearrangement joins TRBV7-8 to TRBJ1-2, with TRBD1 matching over 11 bases. CDR1 is SGHVS, CDR2 FQNEAQ, per germline. The CDR3 loop spans 15 amino acids. The trim removed 5 bases at V and 7 bases at J, leaving 9 bases unmatched. The CDR3 reads CASSTGQGAVIGYTF. The CDR3 DNA follows: TGTGCCAGCAGCACAGGACAGGGGGCGGTTATTGGCTACACCTTC.

The chain links TRBV6-6 to TRBJ1-5; D unclear. V lost 0 bases and J 8 bases, leaving 8 bases between the germline ends. The germline gives CDR1 MNHNY, CDR2 SVGAGI (reference sequence). CDR3 length equals 13 residues. The CDR3 DNA follows: TGTGCCAGCAGTTACTCGAGGCAGAAGCCCCAGCATTTT. Encoded protein: CASSYSRQKPQHF.